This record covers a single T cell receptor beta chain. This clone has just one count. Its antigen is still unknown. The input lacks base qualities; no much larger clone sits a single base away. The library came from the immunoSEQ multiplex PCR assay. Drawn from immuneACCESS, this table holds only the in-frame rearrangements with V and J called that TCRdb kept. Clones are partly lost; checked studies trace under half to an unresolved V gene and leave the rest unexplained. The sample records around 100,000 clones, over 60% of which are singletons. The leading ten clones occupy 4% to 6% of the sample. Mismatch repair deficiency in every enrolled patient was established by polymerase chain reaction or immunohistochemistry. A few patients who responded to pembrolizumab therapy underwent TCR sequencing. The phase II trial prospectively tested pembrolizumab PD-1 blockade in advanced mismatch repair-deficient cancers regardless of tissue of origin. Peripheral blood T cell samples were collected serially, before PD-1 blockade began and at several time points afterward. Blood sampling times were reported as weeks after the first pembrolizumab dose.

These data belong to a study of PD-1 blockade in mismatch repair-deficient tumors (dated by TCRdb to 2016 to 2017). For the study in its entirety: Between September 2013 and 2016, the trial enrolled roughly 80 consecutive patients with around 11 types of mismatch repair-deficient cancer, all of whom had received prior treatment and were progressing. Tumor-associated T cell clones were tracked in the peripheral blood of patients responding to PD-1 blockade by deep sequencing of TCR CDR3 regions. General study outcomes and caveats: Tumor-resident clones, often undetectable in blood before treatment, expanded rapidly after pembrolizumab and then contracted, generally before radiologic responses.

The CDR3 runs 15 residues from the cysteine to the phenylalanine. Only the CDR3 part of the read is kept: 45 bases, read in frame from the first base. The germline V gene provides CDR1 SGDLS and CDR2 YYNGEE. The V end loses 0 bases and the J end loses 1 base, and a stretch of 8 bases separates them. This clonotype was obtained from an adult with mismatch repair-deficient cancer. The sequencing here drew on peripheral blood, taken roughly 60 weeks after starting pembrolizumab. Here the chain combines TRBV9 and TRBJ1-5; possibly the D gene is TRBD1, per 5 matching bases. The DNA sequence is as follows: TGTGCCAGCAGCGTAGACCCAGGGAGCAATCAGCCCCAGCATTTT. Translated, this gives CASSVDPGSNQPQHF.